This T cell receptor beta chain came from a study of cytomegalovirus exposure and HLA in healthy donors. Of note for this clone: Antigen specificity is unknown.

The data were produced by immunoSEQ multiplex PCR, yet TCRdb's version contains in-frame clones alone and is incomplete. The sample has 130,000 or so clones; about 87% are singletons. Study findings and constraints: Cytomegalovirus-associated status was assigned to 150 to 200 TCR beta chains.

The sample taken for sequencing was PBMCs. This clonotype originated in a woman under 40 in good health and CMV-seropositive.

For the CDR3, the DNA is TGCGCCAGCAGCCAAGTTGACGGGGGGGGTCGGGAGCAGTTCTTC. Translation: CASSQVDGGGREQFF. The V gene is TRBV4-1, the J gene TRBJ2-1; the match to TRBD2 covers 8 bases. This CDR3 comprises 15 residues. From germline, CDR1 is MGHRA and CDR2 YSYEKL. Germline trimming cut 1 base from V and 10 bases from J; bases unmatched to any gene: 9.